This T cell receptor beta chain derives from a study of prognosis after radiotherapy for stage I lung cancer. About the study: The patients included fourteen who had newly diagnosed primary stage I lung tumors, along with roughly 5 others who had oligometastatic NSCLC after their primary tumor had been surgically resected. Study-level results: In patients who developed distant metastases, Shannon entropy measured after stereotactic body radiation therapy was lower, and baseline Shannon entropy was not associated with metastases.

Blood, 5.5 to 7.5 milliliters, was collected at each of two time points. J was trimmed by 6 bases and V by 0 bases; bases with no gene match: 7. Looked up from germline, CDR1 is SGDLS and CDR2 is YYNGEE. This CDR3 comprises 16 residues. Template was genomic DNA; TCR beta CDR3 amplified in two multiplex PCR rounds. Specific primers for each TRBV and TRBJ gene were what first-round PCR used. One entry per CDR3 protein, called by TCRdb with MiXCR from the multiplex PCR reads. The repertoire holds roughly 26,000 distinct CDR3 sequences, roughly 30% seen once, with 30% to 45% in the top ten. This clonotype has a count of ten or more. Its cognate antigen is unknown.

This TCR was sampled from a donor at least 50 years old with non-small cell lung cancer. This chain links TRBV9 with TRBJ2-3; TRBD2 aligns across 10 bases. This sample comprised PBMCs, obtained before or after stereotactic body radiation therapy (not recorded which). DNA for the CDR3: TGTGCCAGCAGCGTAGACCCAGCGGGAGGGTCCGATACGCAGTATTTT. Translated: CASSVDPAGGSDTQYF.